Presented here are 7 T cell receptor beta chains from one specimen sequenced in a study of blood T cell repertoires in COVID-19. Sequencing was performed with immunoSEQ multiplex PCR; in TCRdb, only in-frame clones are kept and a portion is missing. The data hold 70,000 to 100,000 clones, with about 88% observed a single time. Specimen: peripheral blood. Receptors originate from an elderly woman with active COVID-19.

CDR3: CASSLVRSTEETQYF. Here the CDR3 DNA reads TGTGCCAGCAGCTTAGTTCGGTCAACTGAAGAGACCCAGTACTTC. V is TRBV7-9 and J is TRBJ2-5; D ambiguous. The length of the CDR3 is 15 residues. V was clipped by 1 base and J by 3 bases, with 12 bases between them. Germline lookup yields CDR1 SEHNR and CDR2 FQNEAQ (reference sequence).

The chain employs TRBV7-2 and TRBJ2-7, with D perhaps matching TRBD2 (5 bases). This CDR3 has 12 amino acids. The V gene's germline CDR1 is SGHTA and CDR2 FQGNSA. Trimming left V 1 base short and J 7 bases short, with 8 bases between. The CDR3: CASSLGRGEQYF. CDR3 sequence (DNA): TGTGCCAGCAGCTTAGGCAGAGGGGAGCAGTACTTC.

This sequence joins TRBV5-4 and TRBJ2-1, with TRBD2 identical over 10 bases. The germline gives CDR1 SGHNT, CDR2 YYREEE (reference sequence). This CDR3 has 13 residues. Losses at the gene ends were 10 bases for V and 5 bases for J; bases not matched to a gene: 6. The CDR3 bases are TGTGCCGGTTCTAGCGGGAGAAACAATGAGCAGTTCTTC. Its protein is CAGSSGRNNEQFF.

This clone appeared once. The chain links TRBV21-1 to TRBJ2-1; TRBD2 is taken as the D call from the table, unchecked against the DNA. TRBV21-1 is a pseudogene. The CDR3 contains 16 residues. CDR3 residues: CASSKKAGGGEQEQFF. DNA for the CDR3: TGTGCCAGCAGCAAAAAAGCGGGAGGTGGGGAACAGGAGCAGTTCTTC.

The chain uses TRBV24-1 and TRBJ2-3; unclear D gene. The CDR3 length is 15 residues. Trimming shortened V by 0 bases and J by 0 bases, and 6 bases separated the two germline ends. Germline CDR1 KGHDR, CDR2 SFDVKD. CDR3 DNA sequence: TGTGCCACCAGTGATTTGACAGCTAGCACAGATACGCAGTATTTT. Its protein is CATSDLTASTDTQYF.

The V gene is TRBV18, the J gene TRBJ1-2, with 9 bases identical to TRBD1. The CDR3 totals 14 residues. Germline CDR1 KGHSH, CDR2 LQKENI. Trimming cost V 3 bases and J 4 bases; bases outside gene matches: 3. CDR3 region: CASSPGTGRYGYTF. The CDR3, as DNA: TGTGCCAGCTCACCTGGGACAGGGCGCTATGGCTACACCTTC.

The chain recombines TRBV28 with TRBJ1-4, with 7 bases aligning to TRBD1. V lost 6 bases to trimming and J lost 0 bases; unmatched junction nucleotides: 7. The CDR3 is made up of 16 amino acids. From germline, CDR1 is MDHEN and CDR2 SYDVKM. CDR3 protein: CASSSTGHATNEKLFF. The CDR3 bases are TGTGCCAGCAGCTCGACAGGGCATGCAACTAATGAAAAACTGTTTTTT.